Shown below are 18 T cell receptor beta chains from a single sample sequenced in a study of shared clonotypes between healthy human individuals. Profiling relied on immunoSEQ multiplex PCR, and the TCRdb table lists in-frame clones only, not all of them. Among around 1,100,000 clones listed, approximately 80% were seen once. Sequencing was performed on memory CD4+ T cells from PBMCs. Subset noted: CD45RA-negative fraction. Source of these receptors: a young man in good health. Some clones in this sample may be carry-over from other donors' samples.

In this sample, this clone turned up a few times. This chain joins TRBV7-9 and TRBJ2-2, with D unresolved. The CDR3 has 15 amino acids. V lost 5 bases to trimming and J lost 1 base, with 11 bases between them. CDR1 and CDR2 from the germline V gene are SEHNR and FQNEAQ (reference sequence). CDR3 sequence reads: CASSPASGNTGELFF. In DNA, the CDR3 is TGTGCCAGCAGCCCCGCGTCGGGGAACACCGGGGAGCTGTTTTTT.

This clone showed up just a few times. The chain combines TRBV19 with TRBJ1-2, with D tentatively TRBD1 (6 bases). This CDR3 is 11 amino acids long. The ends were cut back, 5 bases at V and 11 bases at J, with 12 bases in the middle. Germline V lookup: CDR1 LNHDA, CDR2 SQIVND (reference sequence). DNA of the CDR3: TGTGCCAGTAGTCACAGGGTATCGTACACCTTC. Residues: CASSHRVSYTF.

This chain links TRBV28 with TRBJ1-5; D call uncertain. CDR3 size: 12 residues. In germline, CDR1 is MDHEN, CDR2 SYDVKM. V lost 5 bases and J lost 9, with 11 bases in between. CDR3 sequence: CASSLTWGPQHF. The CDR3 region has the DNA TGTGCCAGCAGTCTCACTTGGGGGCCCCAGCATTTT. Complete variable domain (other parts from reference TRBV28 and TRBJ1-5): DVKVTQSSRYLVKRTGEKVFLECVQDMDHENMFWYRQDPGLGLRLIYFSYDVKMKEKGDIPEGYSVSREKKERFSLILESASTNQTSMYLCASSLTWGPQHFGDGTRLSIL.

The V gene is TRBV4-3, the J gene TRBJ2-7; D perhaps matches TRBD1 (5 bases). This CDR3 has 12 residues. Germline V CDR1 and CDR2: LGHNA, YSLEER. V lost 0 bases to trimming and J lost 6 bases, with 6 bases between them. Written as DNA, the CDR3 is TGCGCCAGCAGCCAAGACAGGGCCGAGCAGTACTTC. Translation gives CASSQDRAEQYF.

The CDR3 DNA is TGTGCCAGCAGTAAAGGGCTTCAAGAGACCCAGTACTTC. This sequence encodes CASSKGLQETQYF. The chain is built from TRBV28 and TRBJ2-5; D remains ambiguous. Per germline, CDR1 MDHEN and CDR2 SYDVKM. V gave up 5 bases and J gave up 2 bases, with 9 bases separating them. The CDR3 loop spans 13 amino acids.

V gene TRBV28 combines with J gene TRBJ2-5, with D possibly being TRBD1 (5 bases). Trimming left V 1 base short and J 4 bases short, with 7 bases between. There are 13 residues in the CDR3. CDR1 and CDR2 (germline): MDHEN, SYDVKM. The CDR3 is CASSLSQGETQYF. CDR3 in DNA: TGTGCCAGCAGTTTATCCCAGGGAGAGACCCAGTACTTC.

V is TRBV11-2 and J is TRBJ2-7; 11 bases align to TRBD2. In germline, CDR1 is SGHAT, CDR2 FQNNGV. Trimming removed 1 base from V and 2 bases from J; junction bases left unmatched: 1. CDR3 length: 15 residues. The CDR3 loop reads CASSLGSGRAYEQYF. Written as DNA, the CDR3 is TGTGCCAGCAGCTTAGGTAGCGGGAGGGCCTACGAGCAGTACTTC.

This chain joins TRBV4-1 and TRBJ2-6, with D perhaps TRBD1 (5 bases). The length of the CDR3 is 17 residues. The germline V gene encodes CDR1 MGHRA and CDR2 YSYEKL. The germline V and J ends were trimmed by 1 base and 0 bases, with 10 bases remaining between them. CDR3 residues: CASSQVAGNSGANVLTF. The CDR3 DNA reads as TGCGCCAGCAGCCAAGTAGCAGGGAACTCTGGGGCCAACGTCCTGACTTTC.

This clone was picked up a small number of times. J is TRBJ1-2 and V is TRBV27; unclear D gene. Germline V lookup: CDR1 MNHEY, CDR2 SMNVEV (reference sequence). The ends were cut back, 0 bases at V and 7 bases at J, with 12 bases in the middle. This CDR3 contains 14 residues. The CDR3 loop is CASSLSGYSFGYTF. CDR3 bases: TGTGCCAGCAGTTTATCAGGGTACAGTTTTGGCTACACCTTC.

This clone was counted only a few times. Other DNA variants within this sample encode the same CDR3. The chain combines TRBV19 with TRBJ2-3, with D perhaps matching TRBD2 (5 bases). Between the trimmed V and J ends, which lost 6 bases and 3 bases, there was a span of 10 bases. The CDR3 contains 13 residues. CDR1 is LNHDA, CDR2 SQIVND, per germline (reference sequence). The CDR3 coding sequence is TGTGCCAGTAGGCTAGCCGGGACAGATACGCAGTATTTT. It specifies CASRLAGTDTQYF.

The rearrangement uses TRBV14 and TRBJ2-5, with D uncertain. CDR3 length: 13 residues. Trimming pared 2 bases from V and 4 bases from J, leaving 8 bases between. Germline loops: CDR1 SGHDN, CDR2 FVKESK. The CDR3 sequence is CASSQTLRETQYF. In DNA, the CDR3 is TGTGCCAGCAGCCAAACATTACGAGAGACCCAGTACTTC.

This clone was seen a single time. It may be a read error: a sequence one base away is much more abundant. The sample has other DNA sequences that encode this CDR3 too. The chain recombines TRBV6-1 with TRBJ1-2; no reliable D call. The CDR3 contains 12 residues. Per germline, CDR1 MNHNS and CDR2 SASEGT. Trimming removed 1 base from V and 1 base from J, with 1 base in between. The CDR3 reads CASSEGNYGYTF. The DNA for the CDR3 is TGTGCCAGCAGTGAAGGTAACTATGGCTACACCTTC.

The V and J genes are TRBV6-6 and TRBJ1-2, with TRBD1 identical over 10 bases. Trimming removed 6 bases from V and 8 bases from J; junction bases left unmatched: 9. Germline lookup yields CDR1 MNHNY and CDR2 SVGAGI (reference sequence). This CDR3 region has 14 residues. CDR3 sequence (DNA): TGTGCCAGCAGACTAGGACAGGGGGTTGAAGGCTACACCTTC. Its protein product is CASRLGQGVEGYTF.

Note on this clone: The same CDR3 also results from other DNA sequences found in this sample. This chain links TRBV5-5 with TRBJ1-2; no firm D call. CDR3 length equals 15 residues. Germline assignment: CDR1 SGHKS and CDR2 YYEKEE (reference sequence). V lost 0 bases to trimming and J lost 0 bases, with 9 bases between them. CDR3 nucleotide sequence: TGTGCCAGCAGCTTGGCCGGACCGACTAACTATGGCTACACCTTC. This encodes CASSLAGPTNYGYTF.

The chain has TRBV28 and TRBJ1-2, with no clear D. Germline lookup yields CDR1 MDHEN and CDR2 SYDVKM. Deletions cut 6 bases from V and 3 bases from J, with 23 bases between. The CDR3 runs to 17 residues. The CDR3 DNA reads TGTGCCAGCAGCTCAAACCCCCGGACTAAACGGGACTATGGCTACACCTTC. Encoded protein: CASSSNPRTKRDYGYTF.

This chain joins TRBV7-6 and TRBJ2-2; TRBD2 matches at 16 bases. The germline V gene encodes CDR1 SGHVS and CDR2 FNYEAQ. With 3 bases clipped from V and 0 bases from J, the junction kept 1 base outside the gene matches. The CDR3 consists of 18 residues. For the CDR3, the DNA is TGTGCCAGCAGCTTGGGACTAGCGGGAGGGACGAACACCGGGGAGCTGTTTTTT. Translated: CASSLGLAGGTNTGELFF.

This clone was seen a handful of times. This chain uses TRBV4-2 with TRBJ2-4, with D possibly called TRBD1 or TRBD2 (6 bases each). Germline V gene data show CDR1 as LGHNA and CDR2 as YNFKEQ. CDR3 length: 18 amino acids. Trimming shortened V by 0 bases and J by 12 bases, and 27 bases separated the two germline ends. The CDR3 DNA reads TGTGCCAGCAGCCAAGATAGGGGGTCCGGGGGCTCTCGGGCTTATCAGTACTTC. This translates into CASSQDRGSGGSRAYQYF.

This clone turned up a few times. The V call is TRBV6-5, the J call TRBJ1-1; no definite D call. The CDR3 consists of 15 residues. Germline CDR1 is MNHEY and CDR2 is SVGAGI. Trimming left V 0 bases short and J 0 bases short, with 8 bases between. The CDR3 nucleotides are TGTGCCAGCAGTTACTCTTACAGCATGAACACTGAAGCTTTCTTT. Protein product: CASSYSYSMNTEAFF.